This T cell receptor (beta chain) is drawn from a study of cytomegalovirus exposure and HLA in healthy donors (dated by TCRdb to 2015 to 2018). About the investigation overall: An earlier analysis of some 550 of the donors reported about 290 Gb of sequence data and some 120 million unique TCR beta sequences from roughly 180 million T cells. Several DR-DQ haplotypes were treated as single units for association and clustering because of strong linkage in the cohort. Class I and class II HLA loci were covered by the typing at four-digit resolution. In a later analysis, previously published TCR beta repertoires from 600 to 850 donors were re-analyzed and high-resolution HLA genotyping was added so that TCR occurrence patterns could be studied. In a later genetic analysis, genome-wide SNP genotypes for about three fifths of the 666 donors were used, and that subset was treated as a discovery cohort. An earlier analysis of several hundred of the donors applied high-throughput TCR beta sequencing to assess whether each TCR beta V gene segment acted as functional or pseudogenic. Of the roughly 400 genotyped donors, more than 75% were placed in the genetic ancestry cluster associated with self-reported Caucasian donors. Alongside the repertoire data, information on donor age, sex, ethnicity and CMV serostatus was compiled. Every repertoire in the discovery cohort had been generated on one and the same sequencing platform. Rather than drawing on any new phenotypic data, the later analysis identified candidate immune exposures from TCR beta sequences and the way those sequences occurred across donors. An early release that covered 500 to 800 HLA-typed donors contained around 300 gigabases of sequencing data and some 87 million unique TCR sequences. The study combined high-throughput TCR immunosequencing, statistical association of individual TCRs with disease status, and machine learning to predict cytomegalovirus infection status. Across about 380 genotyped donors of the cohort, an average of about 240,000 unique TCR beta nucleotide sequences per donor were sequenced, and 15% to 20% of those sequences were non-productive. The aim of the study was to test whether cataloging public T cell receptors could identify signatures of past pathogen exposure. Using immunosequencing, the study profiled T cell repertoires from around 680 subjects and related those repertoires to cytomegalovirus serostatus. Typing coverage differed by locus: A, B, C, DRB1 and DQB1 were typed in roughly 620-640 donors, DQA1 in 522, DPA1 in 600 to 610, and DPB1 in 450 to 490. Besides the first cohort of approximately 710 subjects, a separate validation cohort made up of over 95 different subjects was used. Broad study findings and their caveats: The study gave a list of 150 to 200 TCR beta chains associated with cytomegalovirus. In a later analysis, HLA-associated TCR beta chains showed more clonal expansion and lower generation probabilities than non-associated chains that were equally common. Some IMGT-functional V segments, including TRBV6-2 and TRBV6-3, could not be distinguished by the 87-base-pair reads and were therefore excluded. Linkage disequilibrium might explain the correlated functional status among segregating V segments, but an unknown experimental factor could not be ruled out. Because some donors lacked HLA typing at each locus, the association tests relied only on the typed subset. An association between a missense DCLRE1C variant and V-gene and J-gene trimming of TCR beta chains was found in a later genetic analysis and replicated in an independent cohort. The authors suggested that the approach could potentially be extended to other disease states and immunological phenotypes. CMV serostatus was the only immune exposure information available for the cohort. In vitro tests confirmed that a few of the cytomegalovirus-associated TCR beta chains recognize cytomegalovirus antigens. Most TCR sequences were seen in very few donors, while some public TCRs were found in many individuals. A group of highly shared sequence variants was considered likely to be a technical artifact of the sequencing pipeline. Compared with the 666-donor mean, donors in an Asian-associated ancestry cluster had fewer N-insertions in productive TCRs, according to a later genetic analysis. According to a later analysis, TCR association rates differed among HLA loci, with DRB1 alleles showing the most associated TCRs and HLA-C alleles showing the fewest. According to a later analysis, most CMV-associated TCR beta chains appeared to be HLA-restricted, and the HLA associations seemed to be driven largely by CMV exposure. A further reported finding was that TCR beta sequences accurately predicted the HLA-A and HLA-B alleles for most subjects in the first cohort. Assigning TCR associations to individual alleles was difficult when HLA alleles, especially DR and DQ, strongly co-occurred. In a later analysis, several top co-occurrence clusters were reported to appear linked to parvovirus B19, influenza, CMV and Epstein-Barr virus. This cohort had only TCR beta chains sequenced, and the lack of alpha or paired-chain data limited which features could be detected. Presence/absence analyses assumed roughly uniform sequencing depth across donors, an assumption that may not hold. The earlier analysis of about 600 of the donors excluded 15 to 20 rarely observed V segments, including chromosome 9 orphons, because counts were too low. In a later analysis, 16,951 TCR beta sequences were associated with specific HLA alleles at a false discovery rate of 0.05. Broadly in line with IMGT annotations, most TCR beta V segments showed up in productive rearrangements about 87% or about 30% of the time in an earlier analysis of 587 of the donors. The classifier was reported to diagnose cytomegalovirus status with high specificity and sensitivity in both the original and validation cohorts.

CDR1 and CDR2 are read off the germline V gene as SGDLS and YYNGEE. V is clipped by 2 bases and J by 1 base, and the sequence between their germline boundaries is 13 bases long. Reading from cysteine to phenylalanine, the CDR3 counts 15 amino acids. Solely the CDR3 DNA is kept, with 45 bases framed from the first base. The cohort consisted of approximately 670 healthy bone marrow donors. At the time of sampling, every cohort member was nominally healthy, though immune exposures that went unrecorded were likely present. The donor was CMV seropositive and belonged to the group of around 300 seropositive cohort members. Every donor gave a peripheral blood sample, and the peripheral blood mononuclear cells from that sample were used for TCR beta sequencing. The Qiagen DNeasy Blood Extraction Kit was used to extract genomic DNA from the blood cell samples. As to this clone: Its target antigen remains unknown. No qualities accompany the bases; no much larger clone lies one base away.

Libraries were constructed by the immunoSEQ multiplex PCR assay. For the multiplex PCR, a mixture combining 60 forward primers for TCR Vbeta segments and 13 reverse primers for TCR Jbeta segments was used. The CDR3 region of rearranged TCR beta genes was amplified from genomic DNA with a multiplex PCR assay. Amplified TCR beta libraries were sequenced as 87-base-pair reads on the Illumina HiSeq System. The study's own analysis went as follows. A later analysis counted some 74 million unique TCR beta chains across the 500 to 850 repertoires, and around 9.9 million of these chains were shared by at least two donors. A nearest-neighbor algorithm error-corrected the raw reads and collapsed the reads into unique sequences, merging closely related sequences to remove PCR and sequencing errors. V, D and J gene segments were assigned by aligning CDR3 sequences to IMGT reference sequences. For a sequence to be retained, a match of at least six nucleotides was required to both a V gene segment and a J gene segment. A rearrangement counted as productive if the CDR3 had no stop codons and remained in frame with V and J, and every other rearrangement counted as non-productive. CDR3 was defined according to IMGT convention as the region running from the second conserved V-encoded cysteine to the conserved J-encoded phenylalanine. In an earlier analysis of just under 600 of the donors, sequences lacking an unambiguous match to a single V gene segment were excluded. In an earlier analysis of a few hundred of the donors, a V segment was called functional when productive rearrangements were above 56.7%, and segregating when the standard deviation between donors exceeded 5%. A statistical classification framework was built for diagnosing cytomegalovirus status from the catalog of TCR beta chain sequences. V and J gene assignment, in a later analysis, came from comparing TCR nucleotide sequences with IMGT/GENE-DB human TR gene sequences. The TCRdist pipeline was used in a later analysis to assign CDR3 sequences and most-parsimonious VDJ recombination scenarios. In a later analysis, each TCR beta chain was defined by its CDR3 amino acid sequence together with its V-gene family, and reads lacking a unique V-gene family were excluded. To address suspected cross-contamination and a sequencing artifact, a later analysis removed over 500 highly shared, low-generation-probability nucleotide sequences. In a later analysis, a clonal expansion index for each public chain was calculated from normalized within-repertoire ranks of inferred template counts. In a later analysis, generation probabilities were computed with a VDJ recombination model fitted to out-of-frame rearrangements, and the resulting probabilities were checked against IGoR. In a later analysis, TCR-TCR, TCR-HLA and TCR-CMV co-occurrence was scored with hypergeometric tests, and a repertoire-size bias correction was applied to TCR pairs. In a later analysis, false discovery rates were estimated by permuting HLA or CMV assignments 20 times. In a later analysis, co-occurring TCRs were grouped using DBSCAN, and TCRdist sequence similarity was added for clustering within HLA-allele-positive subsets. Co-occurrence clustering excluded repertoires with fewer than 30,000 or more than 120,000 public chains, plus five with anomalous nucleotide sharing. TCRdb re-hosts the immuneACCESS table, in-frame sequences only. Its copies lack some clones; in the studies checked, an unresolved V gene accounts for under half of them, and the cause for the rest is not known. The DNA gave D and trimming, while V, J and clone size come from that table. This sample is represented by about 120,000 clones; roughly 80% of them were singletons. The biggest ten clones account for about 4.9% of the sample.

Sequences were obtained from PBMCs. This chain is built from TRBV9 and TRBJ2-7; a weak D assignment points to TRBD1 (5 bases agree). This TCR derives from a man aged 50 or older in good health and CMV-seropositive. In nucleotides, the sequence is TGTGCCAGCAGCGTGGCAGGGCTGGCTTCCTACGAGCAGTACTTC. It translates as CASSVAGLASYEQYF. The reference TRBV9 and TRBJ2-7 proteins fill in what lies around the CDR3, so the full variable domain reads DSGVTQTPKHLITATGQRVTLRCSPRSGDLSVYWYQQSLDQGLQFLIQYYNGEERAKGNILERFSAQQFPDLHSELNLSSLELGDSALYFCASSVAGLASYEQYFGPGTRLTVT.